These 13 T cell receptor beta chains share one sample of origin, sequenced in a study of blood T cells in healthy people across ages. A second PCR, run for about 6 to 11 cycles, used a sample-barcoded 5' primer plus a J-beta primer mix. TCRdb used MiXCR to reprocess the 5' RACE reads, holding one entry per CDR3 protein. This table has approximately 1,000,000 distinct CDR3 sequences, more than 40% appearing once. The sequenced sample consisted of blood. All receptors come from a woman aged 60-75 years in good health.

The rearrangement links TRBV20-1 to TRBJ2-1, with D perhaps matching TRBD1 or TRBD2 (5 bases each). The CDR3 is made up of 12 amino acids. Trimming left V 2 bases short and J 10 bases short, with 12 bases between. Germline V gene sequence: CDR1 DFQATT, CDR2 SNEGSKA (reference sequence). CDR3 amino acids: CSARPGRGEQFF. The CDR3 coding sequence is TGCAGTGCTAGACCCGGACGGGGCGAGCAGTTCTTC.

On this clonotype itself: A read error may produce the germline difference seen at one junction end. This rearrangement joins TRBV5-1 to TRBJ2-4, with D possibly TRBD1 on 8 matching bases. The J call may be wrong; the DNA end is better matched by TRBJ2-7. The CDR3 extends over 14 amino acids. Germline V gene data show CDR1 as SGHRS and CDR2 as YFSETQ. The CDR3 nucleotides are TGCACCAGCAGCACTGGACAGGGAGGGTACGAGCAGTACTTC. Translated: CTSSTGQGGYEQYF.

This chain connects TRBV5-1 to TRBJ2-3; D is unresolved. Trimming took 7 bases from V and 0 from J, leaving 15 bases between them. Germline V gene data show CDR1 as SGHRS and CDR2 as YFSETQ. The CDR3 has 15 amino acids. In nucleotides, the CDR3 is TGCGCCAGCGGCTATGACTTTACTAGCACAGATACGCAGTATTTT. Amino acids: CASGYDFTSTDTQYF.

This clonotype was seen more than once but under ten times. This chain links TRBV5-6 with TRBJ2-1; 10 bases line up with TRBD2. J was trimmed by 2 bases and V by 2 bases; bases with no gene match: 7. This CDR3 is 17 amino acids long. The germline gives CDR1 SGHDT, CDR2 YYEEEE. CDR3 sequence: CASSLGTSDPPYNEQFF. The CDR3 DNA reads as TGTGCCAGCAGCTTAGGGACTAGCGACCCGCCCTACAATGAGCAGTTCTTC.

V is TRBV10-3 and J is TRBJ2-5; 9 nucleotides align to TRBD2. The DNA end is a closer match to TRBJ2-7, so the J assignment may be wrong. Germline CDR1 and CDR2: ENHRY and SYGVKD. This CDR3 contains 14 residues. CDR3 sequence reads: CAISDGTSRDEQYF. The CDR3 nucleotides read TGTGCCATCAGTGACGGGACTAGCCGCGACGAGCAGTACTTC.

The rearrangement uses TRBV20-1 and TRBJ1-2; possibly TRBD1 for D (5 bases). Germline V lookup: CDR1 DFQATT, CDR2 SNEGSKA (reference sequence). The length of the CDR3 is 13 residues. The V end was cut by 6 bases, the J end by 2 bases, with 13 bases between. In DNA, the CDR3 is TGCAGTGCCAAGGCAGGGCGGAACTATGGCTACACCTTC. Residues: CSAKAGRNYGYTF.

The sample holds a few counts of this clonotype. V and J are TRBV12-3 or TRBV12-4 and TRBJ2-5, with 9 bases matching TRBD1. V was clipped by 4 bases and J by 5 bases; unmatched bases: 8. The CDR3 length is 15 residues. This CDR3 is CASSSTGGTRETQYF. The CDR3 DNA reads TGTGCCAGCAGTTCTACAGGGGGCACGAGGGAGACCCAGTACTTC.

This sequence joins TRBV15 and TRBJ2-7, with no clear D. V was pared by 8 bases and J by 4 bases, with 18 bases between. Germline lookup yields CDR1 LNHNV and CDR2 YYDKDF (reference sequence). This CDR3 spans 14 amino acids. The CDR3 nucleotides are TGTGCCACCGCCAGGAGCCCATACCATTACGAGCAGTACTTC. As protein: CATARSPYHYEQYF.

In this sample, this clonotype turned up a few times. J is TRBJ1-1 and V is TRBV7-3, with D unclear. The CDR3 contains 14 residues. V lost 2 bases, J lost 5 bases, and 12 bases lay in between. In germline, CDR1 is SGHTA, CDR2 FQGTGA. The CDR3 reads CASSLSRHPTEAFF. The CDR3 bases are TGTGCCAGCAGCTTATCGCGTCACCCTACTGAAGCTTTCTTT.

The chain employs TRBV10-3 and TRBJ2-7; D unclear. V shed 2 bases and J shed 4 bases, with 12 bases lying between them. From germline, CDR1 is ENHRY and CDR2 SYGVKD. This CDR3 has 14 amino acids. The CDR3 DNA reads TGTGCCATCAGTGAGGTGCTAGGAAGGTACGAGCAGTACTTC. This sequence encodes CAISEVLGRYEQYF.

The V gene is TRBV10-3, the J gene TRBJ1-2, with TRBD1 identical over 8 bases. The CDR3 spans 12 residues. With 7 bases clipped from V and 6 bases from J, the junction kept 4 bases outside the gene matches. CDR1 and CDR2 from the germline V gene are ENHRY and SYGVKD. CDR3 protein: CAIKGQEHGYTF. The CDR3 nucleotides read TGTGCCATCAAGGGACAGGAGCATGGCTACACCTTC.

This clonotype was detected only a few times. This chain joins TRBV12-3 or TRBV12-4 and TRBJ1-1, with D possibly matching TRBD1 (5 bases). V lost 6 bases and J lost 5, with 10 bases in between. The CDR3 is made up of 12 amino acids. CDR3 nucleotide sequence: TGTGCCAGCAGCCCTGACAGAACTGAAGCTTTCTTT. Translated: CASSPDRTEAFF.

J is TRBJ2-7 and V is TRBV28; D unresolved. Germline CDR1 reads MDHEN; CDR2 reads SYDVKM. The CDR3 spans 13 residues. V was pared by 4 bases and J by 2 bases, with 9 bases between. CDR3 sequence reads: CASSSTMTYEQYF. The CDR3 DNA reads TGTGCCAGCAGTTCGACCATGACCTACGAGCAGTACTTC.